The entry that follows covers one T cell receptor beta chain sequence. Its antigen is unknown. These data belong to a study of STAT5B mutations in CD4+ large granular lymphocyte leukemia. Findings and caveats of the study: Without HLA matching, higher CD4+ than CD8+ T-LGLL clonality could reflect small sample size. Main leukemic clonotypes were patient-specific, but more than 20% appeared at low frequency elsewhere.

The table came from immunoSEQ multiplex PCR; TCRdb's copy has only in-frame clones and leaves some out. The repertoire holds over 25,000 clones, around 85% seen once, with 4.4% in the top ten. Germline V lookup: CDR1 SGHRS, CDR2 YFSETQ. The CDR3 consists of 14 residues. Trimming removed 5 bases from V and 0 bases from J, with 9 bases in between. The chain links TRBV5-1 to TRBJ1-5; TRBD1 is a possible D gene (5 bases). Input material: CD4+ T cells from blood buffy coats. This TCR was sampled from a human donor in good health. CDR3 sequence reads: CASRPGDSNQPQHF. CDR3 in DNA: TGCGCCAGCAGGCCGGGGGATAGCAATCAGCCCCAGCATTTT.